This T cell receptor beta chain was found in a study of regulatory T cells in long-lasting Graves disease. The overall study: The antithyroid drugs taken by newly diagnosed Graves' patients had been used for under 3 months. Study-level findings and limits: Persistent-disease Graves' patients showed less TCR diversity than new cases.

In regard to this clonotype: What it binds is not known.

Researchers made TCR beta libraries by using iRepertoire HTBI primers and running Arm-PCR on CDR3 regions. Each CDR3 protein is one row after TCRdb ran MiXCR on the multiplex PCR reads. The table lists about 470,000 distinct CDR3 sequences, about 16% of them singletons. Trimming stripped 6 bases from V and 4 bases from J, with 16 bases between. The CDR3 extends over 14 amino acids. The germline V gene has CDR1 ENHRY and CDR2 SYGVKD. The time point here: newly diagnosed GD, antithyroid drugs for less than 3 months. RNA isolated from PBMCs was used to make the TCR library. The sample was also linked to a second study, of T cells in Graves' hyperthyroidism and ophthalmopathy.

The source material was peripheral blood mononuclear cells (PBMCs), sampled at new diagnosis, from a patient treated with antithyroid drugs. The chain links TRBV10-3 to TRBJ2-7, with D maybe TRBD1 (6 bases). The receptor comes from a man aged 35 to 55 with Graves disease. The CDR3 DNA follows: TGTGCCATCAGGGCGGACTGGGGGCAGTACGAGCAGTACTTC. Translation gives CAIRADWGQYEQYF.